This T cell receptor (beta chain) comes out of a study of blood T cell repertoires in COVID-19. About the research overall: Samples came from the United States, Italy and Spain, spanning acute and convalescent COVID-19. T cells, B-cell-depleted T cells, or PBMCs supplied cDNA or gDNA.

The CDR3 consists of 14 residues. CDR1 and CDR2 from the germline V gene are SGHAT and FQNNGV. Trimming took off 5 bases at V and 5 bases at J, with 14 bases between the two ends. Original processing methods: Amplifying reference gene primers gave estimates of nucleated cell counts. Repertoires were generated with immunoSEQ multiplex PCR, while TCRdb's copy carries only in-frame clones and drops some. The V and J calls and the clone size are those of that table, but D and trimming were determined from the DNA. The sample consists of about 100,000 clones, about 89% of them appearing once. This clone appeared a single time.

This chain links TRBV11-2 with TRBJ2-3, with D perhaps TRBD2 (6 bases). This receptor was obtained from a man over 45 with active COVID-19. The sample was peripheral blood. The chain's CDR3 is CASSPRESRDTQYF. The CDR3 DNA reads TGTGCCAGCAGCCCCCGGGAGTCCAGAGATACGCAGTATTTT.